This entry is about one T cell receptor beta chain. Recruits, aged about 18 to 89 years, lived in 24 US areas. Participants' own reports of clinical history determined their cohort assignment. The data originate from a study of blood T cell repertoires in COVID-19. Study-level background: T cells, B-cell-depleted T cells, or PBMCs provided the cDNA or gDNA that served as material.

In the authors' methods: Reference gene primer amplification yielded estimated nucleated cell counts. Repertoires were generated with immunoSEQ multiplex PCR, while TCRdb's copy carries only in-frame clones and drops some. V and J calls and clone size are those listed in that table; D and trimming were worked out from the DNA. The sample has hundreds of thousands of clones; 80% to 90% are singletons. The CDR3 runs to 17 residues. Germline V gene data show CDR1 as SGHAT and CDR2 as FQNNGV. V lost 3 bases and J lost 5; bases outside the gene matches: 9. The specimen sequenced was PBMCs or T cells enriched from blood (not recorded which). This receptor was identified in a man aged 25-40 years who had recovered from COVID-19. The V call is TRBV11-2, the J call TRBJ2-3; 12 nucleotides align to TRBD1. Here the CDR3 DNA reads TGTGCCAGCAGCTTGGGGAAGGGACAGGGGGCTATAGATACGCAGTATTTT. Its protein product is CASSLGKGQGAIDTQYF.